This T cell receptor (beta chain) was recovered during a study of monozygotic twins with inflammatory bowel disease. Germline values: CDR1 LNHDA, CDR2 SQIVND (reference sequence). This CDR3 is 14 amino acids long. In preparing each TCR library, about 3,700 ng of total RNA was used. Each sample had eight separate cDNA synthesis reactions. Template-switch reactions added UMIs with a 6-nucleotide sample barcode. TCRalpha and TCRbeta cDNA underwent two nested PCRs of roughly 15 and 9 cycles. No DNA is given; TCRdb re-called the 5' RACE reads and lists each CDR3 protein once. The ten most abundant clones cover roughly 1.8% of a sample with roughly 100,000 distinct CDR3 sequences.

This chain links TRBV19 with TRBJ2-4; as DNA is missing, the TRBD1 call by TCRdb cannot be tested. The clonotype comes from a human donor with ulcerative colitis or Crohn's disease, or a healthy co-twin of an affected twin (not recorded which). Sequenced input: blood. CDR3 sequence reads: CASSTQGSRHIQYF.